A single sample is the source of the 32 T cell receptor beta chains below, sequenced in a study of OX40 agonist ivuxolimab in advanced cancers. Measured with immunoSEQ multiplex PCR; TCRdb has only the in-frame clones, and not every one. The data contain 75,000 to 90,000 clones, about four fifths of them singletons. The sample consisted of CD4+ or CD8+ T cells sorted from blood, taken in a trial of the OX40 agonist ivuxolimab. These receptor sequences come from an adult with an advanced solid tumor such as melanoma, head and neck, liver or kidney cancer.

The V and J genes are TRBV6-1 and TRBJ1-1, with D unresolved. Trimming left V 6 bases short and J 4 bases short, with 12 bases between. This CDR3 region has 13 residues. CDR1 and CDR2 (germline): MNHNS, SASEGT. The CDR3 DNA sequence: TGTGCCAGCAGCCTGGACTTCTCCACTGAAGCTTTCTTT. Its translation is CASSLDFSTEAFF.

The chain links TRBV2 to TRBJ2-1, with 9 bases that match TRBD2. J was trimmed by 8 bases and V by 11 bases; bases with no gene match: 13. The germline gives CDR1 SNHLY, CDR2 FYNNEI. The CDR3 covers 14 residues. The CDR3 DNA reads as TGTGCCCTGAGTACGGGCGGGAGGGGCTATGAGCAGTTCTTC. Protein product: CALSTGGRGYEQFF.

The chain is built from TRBV7-2 and TRBJ2-1, with 10 bases that match TRBD2. Germline-derived CDR1 and CDR2 are SGHTA and FQGNSA. The trim removed 2 bases at V and 3 bases at J, leaving 10 bases unmatched. The CDR3 length is 18 residues. In nucleotides, the CDR3 is TGTGCCAGCAGCTTAATTGGTGTACGGACTAGCGGCTACAATGAGCAGTTCTTC. Residues: CASSLIGVRTSGYNEQFF.

This clone was found a few times. The CDR3 reads CSVGGQVNQPQHF. Here the CDR3 DNA reads TGCAGCGTAGGTGGGCAGGTCAATCAGCCCCAGCATTTT. J is TRBJ1-5 and V is TRBV29-1; the D is unclear. The CDR3 contains 13 residues. The germline V and J ends were trimmed by 6 bases and 3 bases, with 12 bases remaining between them. Germline V gene sequence: CDR1 SQVTM, CDR2 ANQGSEA.

The chain combines TRBV7-3 with TRBJ2-5; the D gene is possibly TRBD2 (6 bases). Gene TRBJ2-7 matches the end of the DNA better, so the J call may be wrong. Germline V lookup: CDR1 SGHTA, CDR2 FQGTGA. The CDR3 has 13 amino acids. The CDR3 sequence is CASSPNARGEQYF. The CDR3 DNA is TGTGCCAGCAGCCCAAACGCGCGGGGCGAGCAGTACTTC.

The chain combines TRBV10-3 with TRBJ2-2; D is undetermined. The CDR3 has 14 residues. The V end lost 10 bases, the J end lost 0 bases, and 12 bases lay between the germline ends. Germline V gene lookup returns CDR1 ENHRY and CDR2 SYGVKD. The CDR3 DNA reads TGTGCCACCTCCCGGACGGCGAACACCGGGGAGCTGTTTTTT. It yields the protein CATSRTANTGELFF.

The gene calls are TRBV2 and TRBJ2-7; D may match TRBD1 or TRBD2 (6 bases each). The germline CDR1 and CDR2 sequences are SNHLY and FYNNEI. There are 15 residues in the CDR3. V gave up 4 bases and J gave up 5 bases, with 18 bases separating them. CDR3: CASSGLSGAIDEQYF. In nucleotides, the CDR3 is TGTGCCAGCAGTGGCTTATCGGGGGCTATAGACGAGCAGTACTTC.

The CDR3 DNA reads as TGTGCCAGCAGCCCCGAGACAGGGGGCTTGAGGCAGTACTTC. Amino acid sequence: CASSPETGGLRQYF. The V and J genes are TRBV11-3 and TRBJ2-7; 10 nucleotides align to TRBD1. Trimming took 5 bases from V and 9 from J; bases not matched to a gene: 10. This CDR3 has 14 amino acids. Per the germline V gene, CDR1 is SGHNT and CDR2 is YENEEA.

CDR3 DNA sequence: TGCAGTGCCAAACAGGACTATGGCTACACCTTC. Translating it yields CSAKQDYGYTF. This chain links TRBV20-1 with TRBJ1-2, with D possibly being TRBD1 (5 bases). The CDR3 is 11 amino acids. Per the germline V gene, CDR1 is DFQATT and CDR2 is SNEGSKA (reference sequence). The V and J ends lost 6 bases and 3 bases respectively, with 8 bases between them.

The CDR3 coding sequence is TGTGCCAGCAGCCAAGGGCTAGCGCAGTATTTT. Translated: CASSQGLAQYF. V gene TRBV14 combines with J gene TRBJ2-3; D remains unclear. V was pared by 1 base and J by 10 bases, with 6 bases between. CDR1 and CDR2 (germline): SGHDN, FVKESK. The CDR3 contains 11 residues.

The J gene is TRBJ1-1, the V gene TRBV6-1; weak D call: TRBD1 (6 bases). CDR3 size: 11 residues. V was trimmed by 8 bases and J by 11 bases, leaving 15 bases between them. From germline, CDR1 is MNHNS and CDR2 SASEGT. The CDR3 DNA reads TGTGCCAGCGGGTGGGGGGCCGGCGCTTTCTTT. It is translated as CASGWGAGAFF.

The CDR3 here is CASSSVTGVSYEQYF. For the CDR3, the DNA is TGTGCCAGCAGTTCCGTAACAGGGGTCTCCTACGAGCAGTACTTC. The gene calls are TRBV6-5 and TRBJ2-7, with 7 positions matching TRBD1. The V gene's germline CDR1 is MNHEY and CDR2 SVGAGI. The CDR3 length is 15 residues. J gave up 0 bases and V 4 bases, and 6 bases lay outside the gene matches.

This clone was recorded only once. V and J are TRBV7-8 and TRBJ2-7; 7 bases are shared with TRBD2. Germline trimming cut 3 bases from V and 3 bases from J; bases unmatched to any gene: 8. Germline V gene sequence: CDR1 SGHVS, CDR2 FQNEAQ. The CDR3 runs to 15 residues. CDR3 DNA: TGTGCCAGCAGCTTCGGTCTAGCGGAGTTCTACGAGCAGTACTTC. Translated: CASSFGLAEFYEQYF.

The V gene is TRBV7-9, the J gene TRBJ2-2; 9 bases fit TRBD2. This CDR3 is built from 17 residues. With V trimmed by 1 base and J by 1 base, 4 bases remained unmatched. Germline-derived CDR1 and CDR2 are SEHNR and FQNEAQ (reference sequence). CDR3 bases: TGTGCCAGCAGCTTAGGGGGACTAGCTGAGAACACCGGGGAGCTGTTTTTT. It yields the protein CASSLGGLAENTGELFF.

This clone was seen just once. CDR3 sequence (DNA): TGTGCCAGCAGTCGACTAGCGGGGACCTACGAGCAGTACTTC. It is translated as CASSRLAGTYEQYF. The chain links TRBV6-5 to TRBJ2-7; 11 bases are shared with TRBD2. With V trimmed by 5 bases and J by 2 bases, 2 bases remained unmatched. CDR1 and CDR2 (germline): MNHEY, SVGAGI. The length of the CDR3 is 14 residues.

The chain uses TRBV25-1 and TRBJ2-2, with D unclear. Trimming cost V 8 bases and J 8 bases, with 9 bases left between them. The CDR3 length is 11 residues. CDR1 is MGHDK, CDR2 SYGVNS, per germline. CDR3: CASSKRGELFF. CDR3 bases: TGTGCCAGCTCAAAAAGAGGGGAGCTGTTTTTT.

The rearrangement uses TRBV7-2 and TRBJ2-3; 13 positions agree with TRBD2. The V and J ends lost 2 bases and 2 bases, in that order; junction bases with no gene match: 7. Per the germline V gene, CDR1 is SGHTA and CDR2 is FQGNSA. The CDR3 is 18 residues long. CDR3 region: CASSLTRLAGGPTDTQYF. DNA for the CDR3: TGTGCCAGCAGCTTAACCCGACTAGCGGGAGGCCCCACAGATACGCAGTATTTT.

The CDR3 nucleotides read TGTGCCAGTAGTCTGGGACAGTATCAGCCCCAGCATTTT. Translating it yields CASSLGQYQPQHF. J is TRBJ1-5 and V is TRBV19; the match to TRBD1 covers 7 bases. CDR3 length: 13 amino acids. Per germline, CDR1 LNHDA and CDR2 SQIVND (reference sequence). Trimming took 5 bases from V and 5 from J; bases not matched to a gene: 3. Full variable domain (outside the CDR3, taken from reference TRBV19 and TRBJ1-5): DGGITQSPKYLFRKEGQNVTLSCEQNLNHDAMYWYRQDPGQGLRLIYYSQIVNDFQKGDIAEGYSVSREKKESFPLTVTSAQKNPTAFYLCASSLGQYQPQHFGDGTRLSIL.

This chain joins TRBV19 and TRBJ1-1; possibly TRBD1 for D (6 bases). There are 14 residues in the CDR3. V lost 0 bases, J lost 8 bases, and 13 bases lay in between. Germline V lookup: CDR1 LNHDA, CDR2 SQIVND (reference sequence). The CDR3 loop reads CASSIDGTPTEAFF. Here the CDR3 DNA reads TGTGCCAGTAGTATAGATGGGACACCAACCGAAGCTTTCTTT. Filled out from reference TRBV19 and TRBJ1-1, the complete variable domain reads DGGITQSPKYLFRKEGQNVTLSCEQNLNHDAMYWYRQDPGQGLRLIYYSQIVNDFQKGDIAEGYSVSREKKESFPLTVTSAQKNPTAFYLCASSIDGTPTEAFFGQGTRLTVV.

The chain has TRBV10-2 and TRBJ1-2, with a weak D call TRBD1 (5 bases). CDR1 and CDR2 from the germline V gene are WSHSY and SAAADI. The CDR3 consists of 12 residues. Trimming pared 7 bases from V and 4 bases from J, leaving 10 bases between. The CDR3 reads CASTQGLYGYTF. The DNA of the CDR3 is TGCGCCAGCACCCAGGGACTCTATGGCTACACCTTC.

The chain carries TRBV6-1 and TRBJ2-5, with D unclear. The germline V gene encodes CDR1 MNHNS and CDR2 SASEGT. There are 13 residues in the CDR3. V was clipped by 5 bases and J by 2 bases, with 9 bases between them. The CDR3 sequence: CASSMRPQETQYF. CDR3 bases: TGTGCCAGCAGTATGCGACCGCAAGAGACCCAGTACTTC.

This chain uses TRBV4-2 with TRBJ2-3, with D hard to call. Trimming left V 0 bases short and J 0 bases short, with 10 bases between. CDR3 size: 16 residues. The germline gives CDR1 LGHNA, CDR2 YNFKEQ. Here the CDR3 reads CASSQDFMRSTDTQYF. The DNA for the CDR3 is TGTGCCAGCAGCCAAGACTTTATGAGAAGCACAGATACGCAGTATTTT.

V and J are TRBV6-5 and TRBJ1-6; possible D gene TRBD1, 5 bases. The CDR3 is 15 residues long. CDR1 and CDR2 from the germline V gene are MNHEY and SVGAGI. Trimming took 3 bases from V and 9 from J, leaving 15 bases between them. CDR3 nucleotides: TGTGCCAGCAGTTATACGGGACGAGCGTCTTCACCCCTCCACTTT. This gives the protein CASSYTGRASSPLHF.

The chain recombines TRBV18 with TRBJ2-1; no firm D call. This CDR3 comprises 12 residues. Trimming removed 3 bases from V and 6 bases from J, with 6 bases in between. From germline, CDR1 is KGHSH and CDR2 LQKENI. CDR3 protein: CASSPVINEQFF. CDR3 in DNA: TGTGCCAGCTCACCCGTAATCAATGAGCAGTTCTTC.

This clone was counted a single time. The V call is TRBV15, the J call TRBJ2-1; 9 bases are a match to TRBD2. Germline assignment: CDR1 LNHNV and CDR2 YYDKDF (reference sequence). This CDR3 has 14 residues. The V gene end was trimmed by 0 bases and the J gene end by 16 bases; junction bases not matched to a gene: 10. The CDR3 reads CATSRDTAGGRPFF. CDR3 nucleotides: TGTGCCACCAGCAGAGATACGGCGGGAGGGCGACCATTCTTC.

The genes are TRBV18 and TRBJ2-7; D is perhaps TRBD1 or TRBD2 (5 bases each). V gave up 0 bases and J gave up 8 bases, with 11 bases separating them. The CDR3 sequence is 13 residues long. The germline V gene has CDR1 KGHSH and CDR2 LQKENI. The CDR3 DNA follows: TGTGCCAGCTCACCACCGGCCAGGGAGAAGCAGTACTTC. This encodes CASSPPAREKQYF.

The chain carries TRBV6-1 and TRBJ1-2; perhaps TRBD1 as D (5 bases). Germline CDR1 is MNHNS and CDR2 is SASEGT. The CDR3 is 13 amino acids. Trimming shortened V by 5 bases and J by 4 bases, and 11 bases separated the two germline ends. In nucleotides, the CDR3 is TGTGCCAGCAGTCCCCAGGGATTCTATGGCTACACCTTC. Translation gives CASSPQGFYGYTF.

The chain combines TRBV6-1 with TRBJ1-2; D gene unclear. Germline-derived CDR1 and CDR2 are MNHNS and SASEGT. V was clipped by 7 bases and J by 4 bases, with 19 bases between them. This CDR3 contains 15 residues. Here the CDR3 DNA reads TGTGCCAGCACGCCACGGGTGACCGCCCTCTATGGCTACACCTTC. Translated: CASTPRVTALYGYTF.

This chain connects TRBV4-3 to TRBJ1-1, with TRBD1 identical over 10 bases. After removal of 0 bases from V and 6 bases from J, the junction contained 4 bases not matched to a gene. Germline V gives CDR1 LGHNA, CDR2 YSLEER. The CDR3 loop spans 15 amino acids. The DNA of the CDR3 is TGCGCCAGCAGCCAAGATTGGGACAGGGGTGCTGAAGCTTTCTTT. It yields the protein CASSQDWDRGAEAFF.

The chain is built from TRBV6-5 and TRBJ2-7; 9 positions match TRBD2. Germline V gene data show CDR1 as MNHEY and CDR2 as SVGAGI. The CDR3 loop spans 15 amino acids. With 0 bases clipped from V and 4 bases from J, the junction kept 4 bases outside the gene matches. The CDR3 reads CASSYSLAGTYEQYF. The CDR3 region has the DNA TGTGCCAGCAGTTACTCGCTAGCGGGGACATACGAGCAGTACTTC.

The chain has TRBV7-2 and TRBJ2-1; 13 nucleotides align to TRBD2. V shed 5 bases, J shed 6 bases, and the junction held 4 bases outside the gene matches. CDR3 length: 15 amino acids. Germline CDR1 reads SGHTA; CDR2 reads FQGNSA. CDR3 protein: CASSLRTSGSNEQFF. CDR3 coding DNA: TGTGCCAGCAGCCTCCGGACTAGCGGGAGCAATGAGCAGTTCTTC.

This sequence joins TRBV10-3 and TRBJ1-2; D unclear. Trimming removed 6 bases from V and 5 bases from J, with 22 bases in between. The germline V gene encodes CDR1 ENHRY and CDR2 SYGVKD. The CDR3 spans 16 residues. The CDR3 spells CAISGKANSVPYGYTF. CDR3 nucleotide sequence: TGTGCCATCAGCGGGAAGGCCAACAGCGTACCTTATGGCTACACCTTC.